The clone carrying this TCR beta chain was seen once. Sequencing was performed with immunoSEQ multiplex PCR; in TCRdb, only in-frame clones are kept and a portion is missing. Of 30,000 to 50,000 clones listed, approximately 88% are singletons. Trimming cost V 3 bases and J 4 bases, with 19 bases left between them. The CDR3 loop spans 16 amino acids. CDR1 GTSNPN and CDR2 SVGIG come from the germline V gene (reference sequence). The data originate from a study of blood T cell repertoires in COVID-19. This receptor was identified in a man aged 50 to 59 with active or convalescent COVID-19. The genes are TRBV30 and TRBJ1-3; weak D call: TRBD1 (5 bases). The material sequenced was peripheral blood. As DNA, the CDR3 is TGTGCCTGGAGGGACCCAGGAGGGGCGACAGGAAACACCATATATTTT. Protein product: CAWRDPGGATGNTIYF.